This T cell receptor beta chain was profiled in a study of cytomegalovirus exposure and HLA in healthy donors. Study outcomes and limitations: The authors later found HLA-associated TCR beta chains more clonally expanded than equally common others. Most CMV-associated TCR beta chains appeared HLA-restricted in a later analysis. Presence/absence analyses assumed roughly uniform sequencing depth across donors, which may not hold.

Primers for the PCR totalled 60 Vbeta and 13 Jbeta. Original processing notes: As a later analysis found, there were 70 million to 100 million unique TCR beta chains, of which approximately 10 million were shared. The assay was immunoSEQ multiplex PCR, and TCRdb's table has in-frame clones only and misses some. The V and J calls and clone size were taken over from that table, and D and trimming were inferred from the DNA. The repertoire table contains some 50,000 clones. Of note for this clone: Its specificity is not known.

This TCR derives from a woman in her thirties or forties in good health and CMV-seronegative. The sequenced sample was PBMCs.

The CDR3 here is CSVEATGETYEQYF. The CDR3 coding sequence is TGCAGCGTTGAGGCGACAGGGGAGACCTACGAGCAGTACTTC. The chain employs TRBV29-1 and TRBJ2-7, with 8 bases matching TRBD1. The CDR3 loop spans 14 amino acids. Germline V gives CDR1 SQVTM, CDR2 ANQGSEA. J gave up 2 bases and V 3 bases, and 6 bases lay outside the gene matches.